This is a list of T cell receptor beta chains from one sample in a study of identical twins. Via MiXCR, TCRdb re-called the 5' RACE reads, giving one row per CDR3 protein. The sample has roughly 720,000 distinct CDR3 sequences; roughly 20% are singletons. These records were also assigned to another study, of T cells expressing NK-cell markers.

The sample taken for sequencing was PBMCs. These receptors originate from a woman younger than 30 in good health. Each CDR3 is given with its conserved first and last residue. A D gene is named only where the DNA matches it firmly. Clone size is stated in some rows and not others, as once, few, many or a class when expanded.

j_gene: TRBJ2-1; abundance: NA; v_gene: TRBV20-1; d_gene: NA; CDR3nt: TGCAGTGCTGCGACTAGAGTCCATGAGCAGTTCTTC; CDR3aa: CSAATRVHEQFF
j_gene: TRBJ2-1; abundance: NA; v_gene: TRBV7-3; d_gene: NA; CDR3nt: TGTGCCAGCAGCTTAACCCCCGGGGAGTACAATGAGCAGTTCTTC; CDR3aa: CASSLTPGEYNEQFF
j_gene: TRBJ2-1; abundance: few; v_gene: TRBV5-1; d_gene: NA; CDR3nt: TGCGCCAGCACACCCCTGGGGGGATCCTACAATGAGCAGTTCTTC; CDR3aa: CASTPLGGSYNEQFF
j_gene: TRBJ2-3; abundance: NA; v_gene: TRBV9; d_gene: NA; CDR3nt: TGTGCCAGCAGCGTTGGGACGACAGTCACTTGGGATACGCAGTATTTT; CDR3aa: CASSVGTTVTWDTQYF
j_gene: TRBJ2-1; abundance: few; v_gene: TRBV12-3/TRBV12-4; d_gene: TRBD2; CDR3nt: TGTGCCAGCAGAAGACTAGCGATCGGTAATGAGCAGTTCTTC; CDR3aa: CASRRLAIGNEQFF
j_gene: TRBJ2-1; abundance: few; v_gene: TRBV20-1; d_gene: TRBD2; CDR3nt: TGCAGTGCTACTCCCGGGACTACCATCTACAATGAGCAGTTCTTC; CDR3aa: CSATPGTTIYNEQFF
j_gene: TRBJ1-2; abundance: NA; v_gene: TRBV5-1; d_gene: NA; CDR3nt: TGTGCCAGCAGTTTAGGGGCAGATGGCTACACCTTC; CDR3aa: CASSLGADGYTF
j_gene: TRBJ2-3; abundance: few; v_gene: TRBV20-1; d_gene: NA; CDR3nt: TGCAGTGCTAGTAGGCGGACTTCCGGCACAGATACGCAGTATTTT; CDR3aa: CSASRRTSGTDTQYF
j_gene: TRBJ2-4; abundance: NA; v_gene: TRBV12-3/TRBV12-4; d_gene: NA; CDR3nt: TGTGCCAGCTCTTCTCAGGCGGTGTGGCGAACCATTCAGTACTTC; CDR3aa: CASSSQAVWRTIQYF
j_gene: TRBJ2-1; abundance: NA; v_gene: TRBV5-1; d_gene: TRBD2; CDR3nt: TGCGCCAGCATGCTTGGGCTAGCGGGAATCAATGAGCAGTTCTTC; CDR3aa: CASMLGLAGINEQFF
j_gene: TRBJ2-2; abundance: few; v_gene: TRBV5-1; d_gene: NA; CDR3nt: TGCGCCAGCAGCCCGTATGACAAACACACCGGGGAGCTGTTTTTT; CDR3aa: CASSPYDKHTGELFF
j_gene: TRBJ2-2; abundance: NA; v_gene: TRBV5-1; d_gene: NA; CDR3nt: TGCGCCAGCAGCTTGGCCAACAGGAACACCGGGGAGCTGTTTTTT; CDR3aa: CASSLANRNTGELFF
j_gene: TRBJ2-1; abundance: NA; v_gene: TRBV4-2; d_gene: TRBD2; CDR3nt: TGTGCCAGCAGCCGTCTTCTGACTAGCGGGACTCCCTACAATGAGCAGTTCTTC; CDR3aa: CASSRLLTSGTPYNEQFF
j_gene: TRBJ2-2; abundance: NA; v_gene: TRBV29-1; d_gene: NA; CDR3nt: TGCAGCGTTGAAGAAAGGAACTCCGTGTATATGACCGGGGAGCTGTTTTTT; CDR3aa: CSVEERNSVYMTGELFF
j_gene: TRBJ1-5; abundance: few; v_gene: TRBV7-8; d_gene: NA; CDR3nt: TGTGCCAGCAGCGTGTCGGTATCATCGCCCCAGCATTTT; CDR3aa: CASSVSVSSPQHF
j_gene: TRBJ2-3; abundance: few; v_gene: TRBV2; d_gene: NA; CDR3nt: TGTGCCAGCAGTGTAAGCCGGGGGAAGGAGTACACAGATACGCAGTATTTT; CDR3aa: CASSVSRGKEYTDTQYF
j_gene: TRBJ1-5; abundance: NA; v_gene: TRBV7-2; d_gene: NA; CDR3nt: TGTGCCAGCAGCTTAACCGCCGATCAGCCCCAGCATTTT; CDR3aa: CASSLTADQPQHF
j_gene: TRBJ2-3; abundance: many; v_gene: TRBV20-1; d_gene: NA; CDR3nt: TGCAGTGCCGTCGGGGGCGCAGATACGCAGTATTTT; CDR3aa: CSAVGGADTQYF
j_gene: TRBJ2-5; abundance: few; v_gene: TRBV21-1; d_gene: NA; CDR3nt: TGTGCCAGCAGCAACCGGGGCCAAGAGACCCAGTACTTC; CDR3aa: CASSNRGQETQYF
j_gene: TRBJ1-5; abundance: NA; v_gene: TRBV15; d_gene: NA; CDR3nt: TGTGCCACCAGCGCGGAACGGGGCAATCAGCCCCAGCATTTT; CDR3aa: CATSAERGNQPQHF
j_gene: TRBJ2-1; abundance: few; v_gene: TRBV6-4; d_gene: NA; CDR3nt: TGTGCCAGCAGTGCCTCTCCTGGCGGCAAGCAGTTCTTC; CDR3aa: CASSASPGGKQFF
j_gene: TRBJ1-2; abundance: NA; v_gene: TRBV30; d_gene: TRBD1; CDR3nt: TGTGCCTGGAGCAGGGGGACAGCTATTTTCTATGGCTACACCTTC; CDR3aa: CAWSRGTAIFYGYTF
j_gene: TRBJ2-3; abundance: few; v_gene: TRBV10-3; d_gene: NA; CDR3nt: TGTGCCATCAAGGGCACAGATACGCAGTATTTT; CDR3aa: CAIKGTDTQYF
j_gene: TRBJ2-5; abundance: NA; v_gene: TRBV7-9; d_gene: NA; CDR3nt: TGTGCCAGCAGCTCTAATTCCATAGGCCAGTACTTC; CDR3aa: CASSSNSIGQYF
j_gene: TRBJ2-5; abundance: few; v_gene: TRBV15; d_gene: NA; CDR3nt: TGTGCCACCAGGCAAGGTGGCTCTCAAGAGACCCAGTACTTC; CDR3aa: CATRQGGSQETQYF
j_gene: TRBJ2-6; abundance: NA; v_gene: TRBV27; d_gene: NA; CDR3nt: TGTGCCAGCAGTTTATCGCCGGGGGCTGGGGCCAACGTCCTGACTTTC; CDR3aa: CASSLSPGAGANVLTF
j_gene: TRBJ2-1; abundance: few; v_gene: TRBV27; d_gene: NA; CDR3nt: TGTGCCAGCACTCCCGAACTGGGTCGCTACAATGAGCAGTTCTTC; CDR3aa: CASTPELGRYNEQFF
j_gene: TRBJ2-7; abundance: NA; v_gene: TRBV7-2; d_gene: NA; CDR3nt: TGTGCCAGCAGCTTACTGTCGCCTAGCGAGATAGTCTTC; CDR3aa: CASSLLSPSEIVF
j_gene: TRBJ1-2; abundance: NA; v_gene: TRBV6-1; d_gene: TRBD1; CDR3nt: TGTGCCAGCAGTCCGACCGGGACAGGGGATCGTGGCTACACCTTC; CDR3aa: CASSPTGTGDRGYTF
j_gene: TRBJ2-7; abundance: few; v_gene: TRBV29-1; d_gene: TRBD2; CDR3nt: TGCAGCGTCTTAGGACTAGCGGGAAGATACGAGCAGTACTTC; CDR3aa: CSVLGLAGRYEQYF
j_gene: TRBJ2-7; abundance: NA; v_gene: TRBV7-8; d_gene: NA; CDR3nt: TGTGCCAGCAGCTTACTCAGAGGGGGGCTGGTAGAGCAGTACTTC; CDR3aa: CASSLLRGGLVEQYF
j_gene: TRBJ1-2; abundance: NA; v_gene: TRBV20-1; d_gene: NA; CDR3nt: TGCAGTGCCCGGACAACTAACTATGGCTACACCTTC; CDR3aa: CSARTTNYGYTF
j_gene: TRBJ2-1; abundance: NA; v_gene: TRBV12-5; d_gene: NA; CDR3nt: TGTGCTAGTGGTCCCGGGACACATTACAATGAGCAGTTCTTC; CDR3aa: CASGPGTHYNEQFF